The 20 T cell receptor beta chains below come from one sample, sequenced in a study of blood T cell repertoires in COVID-19. Generated by immunoSEQ multiplex PCR, the TCRdb table keeps only in-frame clones and is missing some. The sample carries 120,000 to 150,000 clones, about 83% recorded once. Specimen: peripheral blood. Source of these receptors: a woman aged 50 to 60 with active or convalescent COVID-19.

V usage is TRBV5-4 and J usage is TRBJ2-3; D ambiguous. Germline lookup yields CDR1 SGHNT and CDR2 YYREEE (reference sequence). This CDR3 has 14 residues. Between the trimmed V and J ends, which lost 6 bases and 3 bases, there was a span of 14 bases. The CDR3 region is CASMSGTVTDTQYF. The CDR3 DNA sequence: TGTGCCAGCATGTCCGGTACTGTTACAGATACGCAGTATTTT.

V is TRBV28 and J is TRBJ2-7; 10 bases are a match to TRBD2. V shed 4 bases, J shed 1 base, and the junction held 4 bases outside the gene matches. The CDR3 is made up of 15 amino acids. The germline V gene has CDR1 MDHEN and CDR2 SYDVKM. The DNA for the CDR3 is TGTGCCAGCAGTTGGACTAGCGGATTTTCCTACGAGCAGTACTTC. Translating gives CASSWTSGFSYEQYF.

In its sample, this clone was seen once. The rearrangement links TRBV28 to TRBJ1-1; D remains ambiguous. V was clipped by 5 bases and J by 10 bases, with 14 bases between them. Looked up from germline, CDR1 is MDHEN and CDR2 is SYDVKM. CDR3 length: 12 residues. The DNA of the CDR3 is TGTGCCAGCAGTCAAAGATCAACGAGAGCTTTCTTT. As protein: CASSQRSTRAFF.

The chain couples TRBV2 to TRBJ1-1; D is unresolved. Germline V lookup: CDR1 SNHLY, CDR2 FYNNEI. The V and J ends lost 1 base and 1 base respectively, with 10 bases between them. CDR3 size: 15 residues. CDR3 region: CASSEEEDKNTEAFF. CDR3 nucleotides: TGTGCCAGCAGTGAAGAGGAGGATAAGAACACTGAAGCTTTCTTT.

This rearrangement joins TRBV28 to TRBJ1-6, with 8 nucleotides matching TRBD1. The germline V gene has CDR1 MDHEN and CDR2 SYDVKM. V lost 5 bases, J lost 10 bases, and 4 bases stayed unmatched. The CDR3 sequence is 13 residues long. CDR3 loop: CASSGQGGSPLHF. CDR3 DNA sequence: TGTGCCAGCAGTGGACAGGGAGGCTCACCCCTCCACTTT. Looking up the rest from reference TRBV28 and TRBJ1-6 gives the full variable domain: DVKVTQSSRYLVKRTGEKVFLECVQDMDHENMFWYRQDPGLGLRLIYFSYDVKMKEKGDIPEGYSVSREKKERFSLILESASTNQTSMYLCASSGQGGSPLHFGNGTRLTVT.

The CDR3 nucleotides are TGCGCCAGCAACGACAGGGACCTACTCTCTGGGGCCAACGTCCTGACTTTC. It specifies CASNDRDLLSGANVLTF. The genes are TRBV5-1 and TRBJ2-6; 7 nucleotides align to TRBD1. Germline loops: CDR1 SGHRS, CDR2 YFSETQ. The V and J ends lost 6 bases and 0 bases, in that order; junction bases with no gene match: 9. This CDR3 spans 17 amino acids.

The chain uses TRBV27 and TRBJ1-2; D not certain. Looked up from germline, CDR1 is MNHEY and CDR2 is SMNVEV (reference sequence). Trimming took 5 bases from V and 4 from J, leaving 14 bases between them. The CDR3 extends over 14 amino acids. The CDR3 here is CASSVKAEGYGYTF. CDR3 coding DNA: TGTGCCAGCAGTGTCAAGGCAGAGGGCTATGGCTACACCTTC.

This clone showed up just once. V gene TRBV4-3 combines with J gene TRBJ2-3; the D is unclear. V lost 1 base, J lost 1 base, and 9 bases lay in between. Germline values: CDR1 LGHNA, CDR2 YSLEER. The CDR3 contains 15 residues. For the CDR3, the DNA is TGCGCCAGCAGCCAAGTTCAGGTCGGCACAGATACGCAGTATTTT. Translating it yields CASSQVQVGTDTQYF.

Worth noting for this clone: A read error may produce the germline difference seen at one junction end. The chain has TRBV27 and TRBJ2-7; 9 bases line up with TRBD2. This CDR3 is 13 amino acids long. Per the germline V gene, CDR1 is MNHEY and CDR2 is SMNVEV (reference sequence). The CDR3 DNA is TGTGCCAGCAGTCACACCTTAGCGGGAGTCTATGACTTC. Residues: CASSHTLAGVYDF.

The chain carries TRBV19 and TRBJ1-2, with TRBD1 matching 12 bases. In germline, CDR1 is LNHDA, CDR2 SQIVND (reference sequence). V was clipped by 8 bases and J by 8 bases; unmatched bases: 12. This CDR3 is 15 amino acids long. DNA of the CDR3: TGTGCCAGTCGACCGGGACAGGGGGCTTCGTGGGGCTACACCTTC. Translating it yields CASRPGQGASWGYTF.

This chain joins TRBV6-5 and TRBJ1-1, with 9 bases lining up with TRBD1. The germline CDR1 and CDR2 sequences are MNHEY and SVGAGI. The CDR3 loop spans 15 amino acids. The V gene end was trimmed by 7 bases and the J gene end by 2 bases; junction bases not matched to a gene: 8. The CDR3 reads CASKGQGRYNTEAFF. In nucleotides, the CDR3 is TGTGCCAGCAAAGGACAGGGGCGGTATAACACTGAAGCTTTCTTT.

The chain recombines TRBV19 with TRBJ2-1; 10 positions match TRBD2. The trim removed 6 bases at V and 4 bases at J, leaving 6 bases unmatched. This CDR3 spans 15 amino acids. Germline lookup yields CDR1 LNHDA and CDR2 SQIVND (reference sequence). The CDR3 region has the DNA TGTGCCAGTAGCCAACTAGCGGGGCTGTACAATGAGCAGTTCTTC. Translating gives CASSQLAGLYNEQFF.

The sample holds one count of this clone. The chain is built from TRBV30 and TRBJ1-2; D remains unclear. The CDR3 is 13 amino acids. From germline, CDR1 is GTSNPN and CDR2 SVGIG (reference sequence). V lost 1 base, J lost 3 bases, and 9 bases lay in between. The CDR3 here is CAWSENSDYGYTF. Written as DNA, the CDR3 is TGTGCCTGGAGTGAGAACAGTGACTATGGCTACACCTTC.

The chain combines TRBV6-5 with TRBJ2-1; D is perhaps TRBD2 (5 bases). Between the trimmed V and J ends, which lost 3 bases and 12 bases, there was a span of 15 bases. Looked up from germline, CDR1 is MNHEY and CDR2 is SVGAGI. This CDR3 has 13 residues. The CDR3: CASSYASSGSQFF. The DNA of the CDR3 is TGTGCCAGCAGTTATGCCTCCTCGGGGTCGCAGTTCTTC.

CDR3 DNA: TGTGCCAGCAGCTTAGTCAGGCGGGCGTTAGGCGCTGGAAACACCATATATTTT. As protein: CASSLVRRALGAGNTIYF. The chain uses TRBV7-2 and TRBJ1-3; unclear D gene. CDR3 length equals 18 residues. Germline CDR1 SGHTA, CDR2 FQGNSA. The V gene lost 1 base and the J gene lost 2 bases, with 18 bases spanning the gap.

This sequence joins TRBV7-9 and TRBJ2-1; possible D gene TRBD2, 7 bases. CDR3 length equals 15 residues. Trimming removed 4 bases at V and 4 bases at J, with 14 bases between. Germline-derived CDR1 and CDR2 are SEHNR and FQNEAQ (reference sequence). CDR3 sequence: CASSSRGGWYNEQFF. The CDR3 bases are TGTGCCAGCAGCTCTAGGGGGGGATGGTACAATGAGCAGTTCTTC.

The chain employs TRBV29-1 and TRBJ2-5; tentative D call: TRBD1 (6 bases). From germline, CDR1 is SQVTM and CDR2 ANQGSEA. This CDR3 region has 13 residues. V was clipped by 3 bases and J by 5 bases, with 13 bases between them. The CDR3 sequence is CSVDRDIMETQYF. The CDR3 DNA follows: TGCAGCGTTGACAGGGACATCATGGAGACCCAGTACTTC.

This clone was recorded only once. CDR3 sequence: CASYPTGGGNTEAFF. CDR3 DNA: TGTGCCAGCTACCCGACAGGGGGAGGAAACACTGAAGCTTTCTTT. The chain recombines TRBV7-9 with TRBJ1-1; 9 bases are shared with TRBD1. Unmatched junction bases numbered 9, after V lost 8 bases and J lost 2 bases. Germline V gene sequence: CDR1 SEHNR, CDR2 FQNEAQ (reference sequence). This CDR3 is built from 15 residues.

The chain couples TRBV12-3 or TRBV12-4 to TRBJ2-1; D gene unclear. This CDR3 is 13 amino acids long. V lost 1 base, J lost 9 bases, and 10 bases lay in between. The CDR3 DNA reads TGTGCCAGCAGTTTAGACCAGGCGCTTGAGCAGTTCTTC. This codes for CASSLDQALEQFF.

This clone showed up just once. This chain uses TRBV18 with TRBJ1-6; 9 bases line up with TRBD1. CDR1 is KGHSH, CDR2 LQKENI, per germline. With 3 bases clipped from V and 8 bases from J, the junction kept 2 bases outside the gene matches. The CDR3 has 14 residues. The CDR3 here is CASSPRQGDSPLHF. The DNA of the CDR3 is TGTGCCAGCTCACCCCGACAGGGGGATTCACCCCTCCACTTT.